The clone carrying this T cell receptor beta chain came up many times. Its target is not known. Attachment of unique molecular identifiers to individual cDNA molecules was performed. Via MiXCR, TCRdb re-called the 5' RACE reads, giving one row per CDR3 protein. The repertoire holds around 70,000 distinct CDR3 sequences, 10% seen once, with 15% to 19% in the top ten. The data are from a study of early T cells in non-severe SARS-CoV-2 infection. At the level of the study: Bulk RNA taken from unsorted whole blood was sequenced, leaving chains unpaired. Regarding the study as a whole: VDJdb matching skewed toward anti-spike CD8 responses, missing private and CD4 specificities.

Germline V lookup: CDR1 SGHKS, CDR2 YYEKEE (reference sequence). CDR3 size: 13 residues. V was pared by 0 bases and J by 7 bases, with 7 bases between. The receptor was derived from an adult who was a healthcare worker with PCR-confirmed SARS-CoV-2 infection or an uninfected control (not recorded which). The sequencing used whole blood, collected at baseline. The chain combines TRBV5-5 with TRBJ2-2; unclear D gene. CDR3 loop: CASSLEIGGELFF. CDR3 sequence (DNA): TGTGCCAGCAGCTTGGAGATTGGCGGGGAGCTGTTTTTT.